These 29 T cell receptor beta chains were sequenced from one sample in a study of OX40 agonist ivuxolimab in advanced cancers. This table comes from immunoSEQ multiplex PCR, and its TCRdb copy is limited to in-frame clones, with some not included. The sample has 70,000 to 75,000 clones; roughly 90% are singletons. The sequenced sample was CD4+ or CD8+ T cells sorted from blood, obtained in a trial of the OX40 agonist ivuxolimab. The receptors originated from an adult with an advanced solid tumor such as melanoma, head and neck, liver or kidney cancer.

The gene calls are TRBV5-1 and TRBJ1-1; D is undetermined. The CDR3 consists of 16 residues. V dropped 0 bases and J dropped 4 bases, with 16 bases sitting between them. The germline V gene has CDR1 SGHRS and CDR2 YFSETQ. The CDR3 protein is CASSLGGSHATTEAFF. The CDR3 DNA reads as TGCGCCAGCAGCTTGGGAGGCTCTCATGCGACCACTGAAGCTTTCTTT.

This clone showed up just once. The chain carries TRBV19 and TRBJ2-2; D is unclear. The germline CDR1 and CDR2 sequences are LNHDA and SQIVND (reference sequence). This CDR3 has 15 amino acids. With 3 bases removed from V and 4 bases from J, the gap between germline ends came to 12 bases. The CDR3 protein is CASSIGPTGTGELFF. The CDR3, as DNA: TGTGCCAGTAGTATCGGTCCGACGGGCACCGGGGAGCTGTTTTTT.

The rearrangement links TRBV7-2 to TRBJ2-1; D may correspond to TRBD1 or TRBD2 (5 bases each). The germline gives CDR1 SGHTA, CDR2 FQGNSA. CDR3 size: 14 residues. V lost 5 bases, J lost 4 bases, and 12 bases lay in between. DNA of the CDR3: TGTGCCAGCAGCCCGGGACCCGTATACAATGAGCAGTTCTTC. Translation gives CASSPGPVYNEQFF.

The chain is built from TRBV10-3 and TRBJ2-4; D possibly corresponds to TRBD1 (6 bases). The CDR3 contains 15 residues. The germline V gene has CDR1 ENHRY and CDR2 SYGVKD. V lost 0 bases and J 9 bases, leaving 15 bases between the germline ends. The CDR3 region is CAISESDSPHSIQYF. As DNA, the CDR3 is TGTGCCATCAGTGAGTCGGACAGCCCGCACAGCATTCAGTACTTC.

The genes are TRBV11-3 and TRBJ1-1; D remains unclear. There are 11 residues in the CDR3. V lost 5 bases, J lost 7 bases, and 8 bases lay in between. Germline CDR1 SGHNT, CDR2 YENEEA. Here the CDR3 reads CASSAVSEAFF. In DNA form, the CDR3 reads TGTGCCAGCAGCGCAGTCAGTGAAGCTTTCTTT.

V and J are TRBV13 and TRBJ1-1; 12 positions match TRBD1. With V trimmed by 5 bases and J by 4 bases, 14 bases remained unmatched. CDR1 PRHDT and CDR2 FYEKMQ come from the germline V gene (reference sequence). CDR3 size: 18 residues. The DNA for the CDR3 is TGTGCCAGCAGCATACCATACCCGGGACAGGGGGCGAGCACTGAAGCTTTCTTT. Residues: CASSIPYPGQGASTEAFF.

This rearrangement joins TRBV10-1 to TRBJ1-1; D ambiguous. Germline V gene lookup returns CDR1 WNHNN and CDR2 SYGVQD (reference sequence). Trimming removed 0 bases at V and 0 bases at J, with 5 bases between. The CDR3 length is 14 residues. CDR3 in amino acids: CASSESGVNTEAFF. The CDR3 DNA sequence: TGCGCCAGCAGTGAGTCTGGGGTGAACACTGAAGCTTTCTTT.

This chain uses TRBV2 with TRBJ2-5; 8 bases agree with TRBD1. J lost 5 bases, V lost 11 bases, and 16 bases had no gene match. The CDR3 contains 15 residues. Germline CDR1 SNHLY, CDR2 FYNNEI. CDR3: CAGLQDRGSTETQYF. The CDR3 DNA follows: TGTGCCGGTTTACAAGACAGGGGTTCAACGGAGACCCAGTACTTC. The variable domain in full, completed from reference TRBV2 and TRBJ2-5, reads EPEVTQTPSHQVTQMGQEVILRCVPISNHLYFYWYRQILGQKVEFLVSFYNNEISEKSEIFDDQFSVERPDGSNFTLKIRSTKLEDSAMYFCAGLQDRGSTETQYFGPGTRLLVL.

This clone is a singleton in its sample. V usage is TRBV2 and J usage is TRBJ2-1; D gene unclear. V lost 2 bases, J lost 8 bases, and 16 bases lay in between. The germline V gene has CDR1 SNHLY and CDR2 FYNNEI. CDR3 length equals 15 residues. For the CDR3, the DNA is TGTGCCAGCAGTGAAAGGTCCCAATATCGATATGAGCAGTTCTTC. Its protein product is CASSERSQYRYEQFF.

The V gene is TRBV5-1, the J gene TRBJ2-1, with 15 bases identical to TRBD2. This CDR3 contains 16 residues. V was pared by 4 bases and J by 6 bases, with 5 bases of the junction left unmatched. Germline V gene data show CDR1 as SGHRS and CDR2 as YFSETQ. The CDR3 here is CASSHQGLAGGNEQFF. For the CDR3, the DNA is TGCGCCAGCAGCCACCAGGGACTAGCGGGGGGCAATGAGCAGTTCTTC.

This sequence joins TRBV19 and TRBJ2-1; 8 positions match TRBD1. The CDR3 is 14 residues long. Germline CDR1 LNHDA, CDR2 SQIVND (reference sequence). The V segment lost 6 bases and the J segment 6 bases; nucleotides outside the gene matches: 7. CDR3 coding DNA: TGTGCCAGTAGAAGGACAGGGATTACCAATGAGCAGTTCTTC. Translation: CASRRTGITNEQFF.

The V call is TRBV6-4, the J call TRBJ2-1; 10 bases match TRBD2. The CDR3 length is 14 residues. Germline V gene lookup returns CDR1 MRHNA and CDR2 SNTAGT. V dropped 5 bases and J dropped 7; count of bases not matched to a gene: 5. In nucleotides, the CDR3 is TGTGCCAGCAGTCGGCTAGCGGGAGCGAATGAGCAGTTCTTC. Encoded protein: CASSRLAGANEQFF.

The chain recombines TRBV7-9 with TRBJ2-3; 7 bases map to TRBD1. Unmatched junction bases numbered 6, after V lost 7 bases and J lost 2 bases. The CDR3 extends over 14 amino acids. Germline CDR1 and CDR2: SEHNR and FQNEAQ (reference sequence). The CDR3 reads CASTLGQYTDTQYF. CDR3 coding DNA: TGTGCCAGCACCTTGGGACAGTACACAGATACGCAGTATTTT.

This CDR3 reads CASSDRTSSYEQYF. CDR3 bases: TGTGCCAGCAGTGACCGGACCAGCTCCTACGAGCAGTACTTC. The J gene is TRBJ2-7, the V gene TRBV6-1; D is unresolved. Per the germline V gene, CDR1 is MNHNS and CDR2 is SASEGT. The CDR3 length is 14 residues. The germline V and J ends were trimmed by 3 bases and 0 bases, with 9 bases remaining between them.

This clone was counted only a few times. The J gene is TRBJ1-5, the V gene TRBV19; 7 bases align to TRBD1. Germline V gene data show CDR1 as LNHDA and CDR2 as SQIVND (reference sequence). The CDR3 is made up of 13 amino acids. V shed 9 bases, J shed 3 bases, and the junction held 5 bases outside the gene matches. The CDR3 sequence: CASWGQFNQPQHF. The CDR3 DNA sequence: TGTGCCAGCTGGGGACAGTTCAATCAGCCCCAGCATTTT.

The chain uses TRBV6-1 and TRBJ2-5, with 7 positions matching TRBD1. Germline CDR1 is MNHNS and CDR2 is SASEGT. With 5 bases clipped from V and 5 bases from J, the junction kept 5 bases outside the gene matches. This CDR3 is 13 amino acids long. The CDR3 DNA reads TGTGCCAGCAGTTTCACAGGGGAGGAGACCCAGTACTTC. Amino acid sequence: CASSFTGEETQYF.

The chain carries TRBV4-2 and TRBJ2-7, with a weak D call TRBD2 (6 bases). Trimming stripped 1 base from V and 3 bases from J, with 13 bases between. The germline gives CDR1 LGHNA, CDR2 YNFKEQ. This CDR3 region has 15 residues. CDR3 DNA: TGTGCCAGCAGCCAAGGCAGGGAGGTTGGCTACGAGCAGTACTTC. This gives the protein CASSQGREVGYEQYF.

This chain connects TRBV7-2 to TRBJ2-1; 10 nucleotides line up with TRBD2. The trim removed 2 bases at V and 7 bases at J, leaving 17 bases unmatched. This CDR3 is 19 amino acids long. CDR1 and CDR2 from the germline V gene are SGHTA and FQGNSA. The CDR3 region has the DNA TGTGCCAGCAGCTTAAGTCCTCCCAGGTTAGCGGGAGGTCGGAATGAGCAGTTCTTC. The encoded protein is CASSLSPPRLAGGRNEQFF.

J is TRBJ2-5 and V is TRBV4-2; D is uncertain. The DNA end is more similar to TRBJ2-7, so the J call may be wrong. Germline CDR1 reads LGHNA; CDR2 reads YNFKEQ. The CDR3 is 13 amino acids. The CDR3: CASSQELSYEQYF. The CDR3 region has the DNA TGTGCCAGCAGCCAAGAACTTTCCTACGAGCAGTACTTC.

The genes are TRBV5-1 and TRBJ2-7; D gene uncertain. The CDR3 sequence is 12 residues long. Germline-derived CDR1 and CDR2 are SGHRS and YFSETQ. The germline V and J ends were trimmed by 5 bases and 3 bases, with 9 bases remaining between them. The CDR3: CASRKENYEQYF. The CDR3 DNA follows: TGCGCCAGCAGGAAGGAAAACTACGAGCAGTACTTC. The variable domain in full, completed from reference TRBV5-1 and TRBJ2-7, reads KAGVTQTPRYLIKTRGQQVTLSCSPISGHRSVSWYQQTPGQGLQFLFEYFSETQRNKGNFPGRFSGRQFSNSRSEMNVSTLELGDSALYLCASRKENYEQYFGPGTRLTVT.

The CDR3 sequence is CASSPPVAAETQYF. The CDR3 bases are TGCGCCAGCAGCCCGCCGGTAGCGGCGGAGACCCAGTACTTC. The genes are TRBV5-1 and TRBJ2-5; D may be TRBD2 (6 bases). The germline V and J ends were trimmed by 4 bases and 5 bases, with 15 bases remaining between them. Germline V CDR1 and CDR2: SGHRS, YFSETQ. The CDR3 contains 14 residues. The whole variable domain, filled in from reference TRBV5-1 and TRBJ2-5, reads KAGVTQTPRYLIKTRGQQVTLSCSPISGHRSVSWYQQTPGQGLQFLFEYFSETQRNKGNFPGRFSGRQFSNSRSEMNVSTLELGDSALYLCASSPPVAAETQYFGPGTRLLVL.

DNA for the CDR3: TGTGCCAGCAGCTCAAGCTCCTACGAGCAGTACTTC. The encoded protein is CASSSSSYEQYF. V gene TRBV11-3 combines with J gene TRBJ2-7; D not certain. The CDR3 is 12 amino acids. V gave up 4 bases and J gave up 0 bases, with 4 bases separating them. Per the germline V gene, CDR1 is SGHNT and CDR2 is YENEEA.

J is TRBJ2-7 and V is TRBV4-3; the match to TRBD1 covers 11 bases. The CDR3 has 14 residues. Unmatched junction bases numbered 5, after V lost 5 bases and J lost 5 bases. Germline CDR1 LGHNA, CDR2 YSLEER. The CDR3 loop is CASSSRTGGDEQYF. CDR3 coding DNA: TGCGCCAGCAGCTCCCGGACAGGGGGCGACGAGCAGTACTTC.

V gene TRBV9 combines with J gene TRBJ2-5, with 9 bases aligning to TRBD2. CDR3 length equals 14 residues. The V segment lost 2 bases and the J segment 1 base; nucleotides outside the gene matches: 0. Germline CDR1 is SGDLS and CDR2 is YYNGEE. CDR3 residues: CASSVSGSQETQYF. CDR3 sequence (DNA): TGTGCCAGCAGCGTTAGCGGGAGCCAAGAGACCCAGTACTTC.

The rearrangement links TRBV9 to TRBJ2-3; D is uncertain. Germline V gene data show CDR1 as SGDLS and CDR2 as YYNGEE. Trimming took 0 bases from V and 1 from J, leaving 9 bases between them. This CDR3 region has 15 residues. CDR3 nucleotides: TGTGCCAGCAGCGTAGCGGACGGTCGCACAGATACGCAGTATTTT. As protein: CASSVADGRTDTQYF. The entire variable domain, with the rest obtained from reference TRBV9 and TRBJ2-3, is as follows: DSGVTQTPKHLITATGQRVTLRCSPRSGDLSVYWYQQSLDQGLQFLIQYYNGEERAKGNILERFSAQQFPDLHSELNLSSLELGDSALYFCASSVADGRTDTQYFGPGTRLTVL.

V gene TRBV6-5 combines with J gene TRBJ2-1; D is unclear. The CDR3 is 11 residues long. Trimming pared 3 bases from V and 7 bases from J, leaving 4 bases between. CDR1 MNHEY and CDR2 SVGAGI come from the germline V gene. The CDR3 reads CASSYINEQFF. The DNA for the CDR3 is TGTGCCAGCAGTTATATAAATGAGCAGTTCTTC.

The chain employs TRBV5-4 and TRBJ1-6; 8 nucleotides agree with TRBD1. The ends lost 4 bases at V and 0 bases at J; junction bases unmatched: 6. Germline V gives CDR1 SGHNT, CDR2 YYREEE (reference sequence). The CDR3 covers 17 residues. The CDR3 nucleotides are TGTGCCAGCAGCAGCGGACAGGGCTTCTCCTATAATTCACCCCTCCACTTT. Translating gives CASSSGQGFSYNSPLHF.

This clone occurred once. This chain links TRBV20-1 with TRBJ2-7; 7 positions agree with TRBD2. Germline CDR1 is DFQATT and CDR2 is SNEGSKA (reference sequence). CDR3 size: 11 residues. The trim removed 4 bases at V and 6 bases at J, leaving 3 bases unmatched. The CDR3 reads CSATRGGEQYF. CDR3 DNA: TGCAGTGCTACCCGCGGGGGCGAGCAGTACTTC.

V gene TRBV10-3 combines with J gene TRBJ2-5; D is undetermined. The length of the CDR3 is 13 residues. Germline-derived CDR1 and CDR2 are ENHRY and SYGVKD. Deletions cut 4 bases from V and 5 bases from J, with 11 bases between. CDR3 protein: CAISVVEKETQYF. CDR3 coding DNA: TGTGCCATCAGTGTTGTAGAAAAGGAGACCCAGTACTTC.